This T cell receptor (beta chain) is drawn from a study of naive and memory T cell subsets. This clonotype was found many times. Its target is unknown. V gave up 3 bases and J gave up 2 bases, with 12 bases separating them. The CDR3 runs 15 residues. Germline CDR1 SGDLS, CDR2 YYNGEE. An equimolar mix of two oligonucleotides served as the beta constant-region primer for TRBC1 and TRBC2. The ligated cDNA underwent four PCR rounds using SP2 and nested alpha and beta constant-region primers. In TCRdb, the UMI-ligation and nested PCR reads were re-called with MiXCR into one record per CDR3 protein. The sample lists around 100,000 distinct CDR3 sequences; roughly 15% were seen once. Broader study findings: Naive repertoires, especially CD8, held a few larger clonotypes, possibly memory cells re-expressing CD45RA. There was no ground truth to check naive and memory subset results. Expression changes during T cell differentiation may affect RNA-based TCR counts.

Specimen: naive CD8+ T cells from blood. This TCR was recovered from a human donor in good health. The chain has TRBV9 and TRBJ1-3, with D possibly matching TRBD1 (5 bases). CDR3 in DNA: TGTGCCAGCAGCGCGTCCGACAGTGCTGGAAACACCATATATTTT. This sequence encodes CASSASDSAGNTIYF. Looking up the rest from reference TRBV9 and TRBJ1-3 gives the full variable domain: DSGVTQTPKHLITATGQRVTLRCSPRSGDLSVYWYQQSLDQGLQFLIQYYNGEERAKGNILERFSAQQFPDLHSELNLSSLELGDSALYFCASSASDSAGNTIYFGEGSWLTVV.